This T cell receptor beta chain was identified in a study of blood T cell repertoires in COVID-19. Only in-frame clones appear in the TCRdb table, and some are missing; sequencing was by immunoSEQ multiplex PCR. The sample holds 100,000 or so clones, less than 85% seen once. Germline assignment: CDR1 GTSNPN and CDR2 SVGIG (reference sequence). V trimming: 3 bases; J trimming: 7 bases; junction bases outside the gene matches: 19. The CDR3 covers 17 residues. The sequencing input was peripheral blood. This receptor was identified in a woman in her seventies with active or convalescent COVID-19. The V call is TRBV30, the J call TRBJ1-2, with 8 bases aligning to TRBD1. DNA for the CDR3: TGTGCCTGGAGATCGTGGGACAGGATTCAAACGGCGGGTGGCTACACCTTC. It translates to CAWRSWDRIQTAGGYTF.